What follows are 29 T cell receptor beta chains derived from one specimen sequenced in a study of T-cell reconstitution after alpha-beta-depleted transplantation in children. The authors prepared the TCRbeta library with unique molecular identifiers. TCRdb ran MiXCR on the PCR reads and lists one entry per CDR3 protein. The repertoire consists of 200,000 to 250,000 distinct CDR3 sequences, with roughly a quarter occurring once and the leading ten covering more than 4.5%. Sequenced here: PBMCs, mostly from graft donor cells, sampled 360 days after TCRalphabeta/CD19-depleted stem cell transplant. The receptors were gathered from a female patient between 2 and 10 years old who had a stem cell transplant for congenital amegakaryocytic thrombocytopenia, so the T cells may come from the graft donor.

A few counts support this clonotype. This chain links TRBV5-5 with TRBJ2-3; D remains unclear. This CDR3 region has 12 residues. V was cut by 4 bases and J by 8 bases, with 11 bases left in between. From germline, CDR1 is SGHKS and CDR2 YYEKEE (reference sequence). The CDR3 is CASSNRAATQYF. The CDR3 DNA is TGTGCCAGCAGCAACAGAGCAGCTACGCAGTATTTT.

This clonotype occurred many times. This rearrangement joins TRBV29-1 to TRBJ2-3; a weak D match, TRBD2 (6 bases). V gave up 3 bases and J gave up 2 bases, with 18 bases separating them. The CDR3 is 16 amino acids. Germline-derived CDR1 and CDR2 are SQVTM and ANQGSEA. The CDR3, as DNA: TGCAGCGTTGAGGGCCCCCTGGGCGGGATCACAGATACGCAGTATTTT. It translates to CSVEGPLGGITDTQYF.

In this sample, this clonotype turned up a few times. The V gene is TRBV5-1, the J gene TRBJ2-7; 7 bases align to TRBD2. V trimming: 0 bases; J trimming: 4 bases; junction bases outside the gene matches: 7. CDR1 SGHRS and CDR2 YFSETQ come from the germline V gene. This CDR3 comprises 15 residues. CDR3 protein: CASSLAVAGDYEQYF. Here the CDR3 DNA reads TGCGCCAGCAGCTTGGCAGTTGCGGGAGATTACGAGCAGTACTTC.

This clonotype was observed a few times. This chain uses TRBV30 with TRBJ1-3; 8 bases fit TRBD1. J gave up 3 bases and V 1 base, and 2 bases lay outside the gene matches. Germline assignment: CDR1 GTSNPN and CDR2 SVGIG (reference sequence). This CDR3 is built from 14 residues. CDR3 sequence reads: CAWSETGVGNTIYF. Written as DNA, the CDR3 is TGTGCCTGGAGTGAGACAGGGGTTGGAAACACCATATATTTT.

This clonotype was picked up a small number of times. The V and J genes are TRBV5-6 and TRBJ2-7, with 11 bases identical to TRBD2. Germline loops: CDR1 SGHDT, CDR2 YYEEEE. Losses at the gene ends were 3 bases for V and 3 bases for J; bases not matched to a gene: 8. CDR3 length: 16 residues. The DNA for the CDR3 is TGTGCCAGCAGCTCGCCCACTAGCGGGAGTGTCTACGAGCAGTACTTC. Its protein product is CASSSPTSGSVYEQYF.

This clonotype was seen only a few times. The V call is TRBV20-1, the J call TRBJ2-7, with 11 bases aligning to TRBD2. The CDR3 has 18 amino acids. Trimming at V came to 1 base and at J to 6 bases, leaving 17 bases not matched to a gene. Germline CDR1 is DFQATT and CDR2 is SNEGSKA (reference sequence). The CDR3 nucleotides are TGCAGTGCTAGAGTTATAGCGGGAGGGCCGATGGTTAAGGCCGAGCAGTACTTC. This sequence encodes CSARVIAGGPMVKAEQYF.

This clonotype came up a few times. The V gene is TRBV29-1, the J gene TRBJ1-2; D is undetermined. Trimming pared 3 bases from V and 4 bases from J, leaving 15 bases between. CDR1 SQVTM and CDR2 ANQGSEA come from the germline V gene. This CDR3 has 14 residues. CDR3 DNA sequence: TGCAGCGTTGATCCCGTTTCAGAGGGCTATGGCTACACCTTC. This gives the protein CSVDPVSEGYGYTF.

This clonotype was seen a handful of times. The chain has TRBV20-1 and TRBJ2-5, with TRBD2 matching 9 bases. V lost 4 bases, J lost 4 bases, and 13 bases stayed unmatched. CDR1 is DFQATT and CDR2 is SNEGSKA in the germline V gene (reference sequence). The CDR3 totals 16 residues. CDR3 amino acids: CSANYFRLAGSETQYF. CDR3 sequence (DNA): TGCAGTGCTAACTACTTTCGGCTAGCGGGGTCAGAGACCCAGTACTTC.

This chain links TRBV20-1 with TRBJ1-2; perhaps TRBD1 as D (5 bases). The CDR3 is 13 amino acids. V was shortened by 1 base and J by 4 bases, with 10 bases between the two germline ends. Germline values: CDR1 DFQATT, CDR2 SNEGSKA (reference sequence). Here the CDR3 reads CSARGGYLYGYTF. CDR3 coding DNA: TGCAGTGCTAGAGGGGGCTACCTCTATGGCTACACCTTC.

The chain recombines TRBV13 with TRBJ2-7; unclear D gene. V lost 2 bases and J 1 base, leaving 6 bases between the germline ends. Germline CDR1 and CDR2: PRHDT and FYEKMQ (reference sequence). The CDR3 loop spans 13 amino acids. The CDR3 nucleotides are TGTGCCAGCAGCTTACCCCTTTCCTACGAGCAGTACTTC. This sequence encodes CASSLPLSYEQYF. Full variable domain (outside the CDR3, taken from reference TRBV13 and TRBJ2-7): AAGVIQSPRHLIKEKRETATLKCYPIPRHDTVYWYQQGPGQDPQFLISFYEKMQSDKGSIPDRFSAQQFSDYHSELNMSSLELGDSALYFCASSLPLSYEQYFGPGTRLTVT.

This clonotype was seen only a few times. The chain joins TRBV4-2 to TRBJ2-2; 14 nucleotides align to TRBD2. The V gene end was trimmed by 2 bases and the J gene end by 4 bases; junction bases not matched to a gene: 9. CDR1 LGHNA and CDR2 YNFKEQ come from the germline V gene. This CDR3 region has 19 residues. CDR3 coding DNA: TGTGCCAGCAGCCAACGACTAGCGGGAGGGAAGTGGAGCACCGGGGAGCTGTTTTTT. This translates into CASSQRLAGGKWSTGELFF.

The V gene is TRBV5-4, the J gene TRBJ2-7; tentatively, D is TRBD2 (6 bases). The germline V gene has CDR1 SGHNT and CDR2 YYREEE (reference sequence). CDR3 length: 14 residues. Trimming cost V 3 bases and J 7 bases, with 17 bases left between them. The CDR3 here is CASSSRDRHGEQYF. The CDR3 coding sequence is TGTGCCAGCAGCTCGCGGGACCGTCATGGGGAGCAGTACTTC.

The chain recombines TRBV6-1 with TRBJ2-2; D remains unclear. The CDR3 contains 14 residues. Trimming shortened V by 3 bases and J by 1 base, and 6 bases separated the two germline ends. Germline V lookup: CDR1 MNHNS, CDR2 SASEGT. CDR3 residues: CASSEWLNTGELFF. The DNA of the CDR3 is TGTGCCAGCAGTGAGTGGCTGAACACCGGGGAGCTGTTTTTT.

This clonotype appeared a few times. V gene TRBV7-3 combines with J gene TRBJ2-2, with D maybe TRBD2 (6 bases). V shed 4 bases and J shed 0 bases, with 15 bases lying between them. The CDR3 runs 17 residues. CDR1 is SGHTA, CDR2 FQGTGA, per germline. The CDR3 nucleotides are TGTGCCAGCAGCTGCCCGCGAGCGGGTACGAACACCGGGGAGCTGTTTTTT. Residues: CASSCPRAGTNTGELFF.

In this sample, this clonotype turned up many times. The chain links TRBV14 to TRBJ2-3, with TRBD2 matching over 7 bases. Germline V gene lookup returns CDR1 SGHDN and CDR2 FVKESK. There are 19 residues in the CDR3. J lost 3 bases, V lost 5 bases, and 20 bases had no gene match. DNA of the CDR3: TGTGCCAGCAGCGAGAGGGGAGGGCCTTTCGAACCGAGAACAGATACGCAGTATTTT. It codes for CASSERGGPFEPRTDTQYF. The full variable domain, in which reference TRBV14 and TRBJ2-3 provide the parts outside the CDR3, is EAGVTQFPSHSVIEKGQTVTLRCDPISGHDNLYWYRRVMGKEIKFLLHFVKESKQDESGMPNNRFLAERTGGTYSTLKVQPAELEDSGVYFCASSERGGPFEPRTDTQYFGPGTRLTVL.

This chain uses TRBV12-3 or TRBV12-4 with TRBJ2-2, with D perhaps TRBD1 or TRBD2 (6 bases each). Trimming left V 10 bases short and J 6 bases short, with 24 bases between. The CDR3 length is 16 residues. The CDR3, as DNA: TGTGCCACCCGACCGGGGGCCCTCACGTACGCCGGGGAGCTGTTTTTT. Protein product: CATRPGALTYAGELFF.

This clonotype was seen a few times. The chain employs TRBV5-4 and TRBJ1-1; TRBD1 is a possible D gene (6 bases). V gave up 4 bases and J gave up 5 bases, with 18 bases separating them. This CDR3 has 15 residues. The germline V gene encodes CDR1 SGHNT and CDR2 YYREEE (reference sequence). CDR3 coding DNA: TGTGCCAGCAGCCCGCGGGGTGGGGGGGCGACTGAAGCTTTCTTT. It codes for CASSPRGGGATEAFF.

The J gene is TRBJ1-4, the V gene TRBV18; weak D call: TRBD1 (6 bases). The germline V gene has CDR1 KGHSH and CDR2 LQKENI. CDR3 length equals 15 residues. Trimming stripped 6 bases from V and 7 bases from J, with 18 bases between. CDR3 nucleotides: TGTGCCAGCTCGCTTCCCGGGGGGCTGGGTGAAAAACTGTTTTTT. Protein sequence: CASSLPGGLGEKLFF.

The chain combines TRBV20-1 with TRBJ1-6; 9 bases agree with TRBD1. Germline-derived CDR1 and CDR2 are DFQATT and SNEGSKA (reference sequence). The V gene end was trimmed by 5 bases and the J gene end by 10 bases; junction bases not matched to a gene: 9. The CDR3 is 14 amino acids. The DNA for the CDR3 is TGCAGTGCTCAAAGCCGGGACAGGGCCTCACCCCTCCACTTT. Protein: CSAQSRDRASPLHF.

The rearrangement joins TRBV12-3 or TRBV12-4 to TRBJ1-2; no firm D call. The V gene lost 4 bases and the J gene lost 4 bases, with 13 bases spanning the gap. The CDR3 has 14 amino acids. The CDR3 here is CASSSYSTGYGYTF. Written as DNA, the CDR3 is TGTGCCAGCAGTTCGTATAGCACGGGCTATGGCTACACCTTC.

The chain recombines TRBV4-2 with TRBJ2-7; 7 bases agree with TRBD1. This CDR3 has 15 residues. The germline V gene encodes CDR1 LGHNA and CDR2 YNFKEQ. The trim removed 3 bases at V and 5 bases at J, leaving 10 bases unmatched. CDR3: CASSHPGQREHEQYF. CDR3 DNA: TGTGCCAGCAGCCACCCGGGACAGAGGGAGCACGAGCAGTACTTC.

The chain is built from TRBV5-1 and TRBJ1-5; D is ambiguous. This CDR3 comprises 15 residues. Germline assignment: CDR1 SGHRS and CDR2 YFSETQ. Trimming stripped 0 bases from V and 1 base from J, with 8 bases between. CDR3 in DNA: TGCGCCAGCAGCTTGGACGGACGGAGCAATCAGCCCCAGCATTTT. Translating gives CASSLDGRSNQPQHF.

This clonotype was detected only a few times. As DNA, the CDR3 is TGTGCCACCGCTAGGACTAGCGGTGTGCAAGAGACCCAGTACTTC. Amino acids: CATARTSGVQETQYF. The chain joins TRBV24-1 to TRBJ2-5, with 10 bases identical to TRBD2. This CDR3 region has 15 residues. CDR1 and CDR2 from the germline V gene are KGHDR and SFDVKD. With 9 bases clipped from V and 2 bases from J, the junction kept 8 bases outside the gene matches.

This clonotype was picked up many times. This chain's CDR3 is CASSRNTDTQYF. Written as DNA, the CDR3 is TGTGCCAGCAGCCGGAACACAGATACGCAGTATTTT. This chain uses TRBV7-2 with TRBJ2-3; D unclear. V gave up 5 bases and J gave up 2 bases, with 5 bases separating them. Per the germline V gene, CDR1 is SGHTA and CDR2 is FQGNSA. This CDR3 has 12 residues.

This clonotype was recorded a few times. The chain is built from TRBV9 and TRBJ2-1, with D perhaps matching TRBD2 (5 bases). The V and J ends lost 4 bases and 8 bases respectively, with 22 bases between them. CDR1 is SGDLS and CDR2 is YYNGEE in the germline V gene. This CDR3 comprises 16 residues. This CDR3 is CASSLRVGLPEDEQFF. CDR3 nucleotides: TGTGCCAGCAGCCTCAGAGTAGGGCTTCCGGAGGATGAGCAGTTCTTC.

Comment on this clonotype: The junction departs from germline at one end; a sequencing error may be responsible. V and J are TRBV3-1 and TRBJ1-2; D gene ambiguous. Germline V lookup: CDR1 LGHDT, CDR2 YNNKEL (reference sequence). The CDR3 consists of 13 residues. CDR3 residues: CASSQISNDGYTF. The DNA of the CDR3 is TGTGCCAGCAGCCAAATTTCTAACGATGGCTACACCTTC.

In its sample, this clonotype was seen a few times. This chain joins TRBV20-1 and TRBJ2-1; 8 nucleotides align to TRBD2. CDR1 is DFQATT and CDR2 is SNEGSKA in the germline V gene (reference sequence). This CDR3 has 16 amino acids. V lost 3 bases, J lost 5 bases, and 12 bases stayed unmatched. CDR3 nucleotide sequence: TGCAGTGCTAGGGGGGTGGTAGCGGGATTTCACAATGAGCAGTTCTTC. This translates into CSARGVVAGFHNEQFF.

The rearrangement joins TRBV12-3 or TRBV12-4 to TRBJ1-2, with 7 bases fitting TRBD1. Trimming at V came to 5 bases and at J to 2 bases, leaving 2 bases not matched to a gene. This CDR3 region has 13 residues. In nucleotides, the CDR3 is TGTGCCAGCAGTACAGGGGTCAACTATGGCTACACCTTC. Amino acids: CASSTGVNYGYTF.

The chain combines TRBV4-1 with TRBJ1-5; possibly TRBD1 for D (6 bases). V lost 3 bases, J lost 2 bases, and 11 bases lay in between. This CDR3 region has 15 residues. Germline assignment: CDR1 MGHRA and CDR2 YSYEKL. In DNA, the CDR3 is TGCGCCAGCAGCCAGGTTCACAGGGGCAATCAGCCCCAGCATTTT. It yields the protein CASSQVHRGNQPQHF.